This paragraph covers one T cell receptor (beta chain) sequence. Its antigen is undetermined. These data come from a study of response to subunit inactivated influenza vaccine. Study findings and constraints: After each seasonal influenza vaccination, few new T cells are recruited, the authors suggested.

A single record per CDR3 protein comes from TCRdb applying MiXCR to the RT-PCR reads. Among around 250,000 distinct CDR3 sequences listed, 9% to 15% were seen once. Germline CDR1 is KGHSH and CDR2 is LQKENI. This CDR3 spans 16 amino acids. The ends lost 4 bases at V and 2 bases at J; junction bases unmatched: 9. The genes are TRBV18 and TRBJ2-7; 9 bases are shared with TRBD1. This sequence originates from a man over 45 who received an inactivated influenza vaccine. This specimen was non-naive T cells sorted from PBMCs, taken around 14 days before vaccination. The CDR3, as DNA: TGTGCCAGCTCACAGGGACAGGGCTTGACGACCTACGAGCAGTACTTC. Translating it yields CASSQGQGLTTYEQYF.